The rows below give T cell receptor beta chains drawn from one sample of a study of cytomegalovirus exposure and HLA in healthy donors. Profiled with immunoSEQ multiplex PCR; TCRdb holds only in-frame clones, not every one. The table shows around 150,000 clones, with around four fifths occurring only once. The sequenced sample consisted of PBMCs. These receptors came from a man aged 30 to 45 in good health. Each CDR3 is given with its conserved first and last residue. D genes are given only for firm matches. Not all rows give a size; the values are once, few, many and, for expanded clones, a class.

len	j_gene	d_gene	abundance	v_gene	CDR3aa	CDR3nt
15	TRBJ2-6	TRBD1	-	TRBV9	CASNRQGNGANVLTF	TGTGCCAGCAATCGACAGGGGAATGGGGCCAACGTCCTGACTTTC
13	TRBJ2-1	TRBD2	-	TRBV2	CASTQGGGNEQFF	TGTGCCAGCACTCAGGGCGGGGGCAATGAGCAGTTCTTC
16	TRBJ2-1	TRBD2	-	TRBV5-4	CASSPLAGRKPNEQFF	TGTGCCAGCAGCCCTCTAGCGGGACGAAAACCAAACGAGCAGTTCTTC
12	TRBJ2-3	-	-	TRBV30	CAWSPQRDTQYF	TGTGCCTGGAGCCCACAACGCGATACGCAGTATTTT
14	TRBJ2-7	TRBD1	-	TRBV19	CASSIDRGYNEQYF	TGTGCCAGTAGTATCGACAGGGGGTATAACGAGCAGTACTTC
14	TRBJ2-3	-	-	TRBV5-1	CASSPPPPVVTQYF	TGCGCCAGCAGCCCACCCCCCCCAGTTGTGACGCAGTATTTT
11	TRBJ1-2	-	few	TRBV29-1	CSVIQDYGYTF	TGCAGCGTTATACAAGACTATGGCTACACCTTC
15	TRBJ2-3	TRBD2	-	TRBV7-2	CASSLTGLAGDTQYF	TGTGCCAGCAGCTTAACGGGACTAGCGGGGGATACGCAGTATTTT
17	TRBJ2-2	TRBD2	-	TRBV19	CASSSPGLANKGGELFF	TGTGCCAGTAGTAGCCCGGGACTAGCGAATAAGGGAGGGGAGCTGTTTTTT
13	TRBJ1-1	TRBD1	-	TRBV10-3	CAIRSQGVTEAFF	TGTGCCATCAGGTCACAGGGGGTCACTGAAGCTTTCTTT
15	TRBJ2-3	TRBD1	-	TRBV5-6	CASSLVQGASDTQYF	TGTGCCAGCAGCTTGGTGCAGGGGGCATCAGATACGCAGTATTTT
15	TRBJ2-7	TRBD2	-	TRBV28	CASSPPAGGPYEQYF	TGTGCCAGCAGTCCCCCGGCGGGAGGGCCCTACGAGCAGTACTTC
13	TRBJ2-7	-	-	TRBV6-5	CASRKEQPYEQYF	TGTGCCAGCAGAAAGGAGCAGCCCTACGAGCAGTACTTC
17	TRBJ2-1	TRBD1	few	TRBV4-2	CASSQDRATGTYNEQFF	TGTGCCAGCAGCCAAGATAGGGCGACAGGGACCTACAATGAGCAGTTCTTC
15	TRBJ1-1	TRBD1	-	TRBV28	CASRPPGQGWTEAFF	TGTGCCAGCAGACCTCCGGGACAGGGATGGACTGAAGCTTTCTTT
11	TRBJ1-1	-	-	TRBV20-1	CSAGGVTEAFF	TGCAGTGCTGGGGGGGTGACTGAAGCTTTCTTT
15	TRBJ2-1	TRBD1	-	TRBV7-9	CASSHGQGRYNEQFF	TGTGCCAGCAGCCATGGACAGGGCAGATACAATGAGCAGTTCTTC
14	TRBJ2-3	-	-	TRBV5-1	CASSSRGRTDTQYF	TGCGCCAGCAGCTCCAGGGGGAGGACGGATACGCAGTATTTT
13	TRBJ2-7	-	few	TRBV27	CASSFTASGEQYF	TGTGCCAGCAGTTTCACCGCTTCGGGCGAGCAGTACTTC
14	TRBJ1-5	-	-	TRBV6-6	CASMRSGVDQPQHF	TGTGCCAGCATGAGGTCGGGGGTTGATCAGCCCCAGCATTTT
16	TRBJ2-2	-	-	TRBV27	CASSVFQGSLSGELFF	TGTGCCAGCAGTGTCTTCCAGGGTTCATTATCCGGGGAGCTGTTTTTT
15	TRBJ2-1	TRBD2	-	TRBV9	CASSVVFGLVHEQFF	TGTGCCAGCAGCGTAGTTTTTGGACTAGTCCATGAGCAGTTCTTC
12	TRBJ2-2	-	-	TRBV6-1	CASRAGIGELFF	TGTGCCAGCAGGGCAGGTATTGGAGAGCTGTTTTTT
16	TRBJ2-3	TRBD1	-	TRBV7-9	CASSLAGQGWADTQYF	TGTGCCAGCAGCTTAGCTGGACAGGGATGGGCAGATACGCAGTATTTT
13	TRBJ2-7	-	-	TRBV5-1	CASSLIQGGEQYF	TGCGCCAGCAGCTTGATTCAGGGAGGCGAGCAGTACTTC
16	TRBJ2-2	-	-	TRBV14	CASSRLEGTGAGELFF	TGTGCCAGCAGCCGCTTGGAGGGGACGGGGGCCGGGGAGCTGTTTTTT
16	TRBJ2-4	TRBD1	-	TRBV5-4	CASSLSPGQGENIQYF	TGTGCCAGCAGCTTAAGCCCGGGACAGGGAGAAAACATTCAGTACTTC
14	TRBJ2-7	-	once	TRBV30	CAWSVTTLRGEQYF	TGTGCCTGGAGTGTAACCACTCTCCGGGGCGAGCAGTACTTC
15	TRBJ2-7	TRBD2	-	TRBV5-1	CASSQGLAGPYEQYF	TGCGCCAGCAGCCAAGGACTAGCGGGTCCCTACGAGCAGTACTTC